Below, 23 T cell receptor beta chains from the same sample are listed, as sequenced in a study of cytomegalovirus exposure and HLA in healthy donors. In the PCR, 60 Vbeta and 13 Jbeta primers were used. The data were produced by immunoSEQ multiplex PCR, yet TCRdb's version contains in-frame clones alone and is incomplete. The sample includes fewer than 200,000 clones, around 82% of them seen just once. The sample taken for sequencing was PBMCs. The receptors were sampled from a man between 60 and 75 years old in good health and CMV-seronegative.

V and J are TRBV6-5 and TRBJ2-1, with TRBD2 identical over 7 bases. Trimming removed 0 bases from V and 6 bases from J; junction bases left unmatched: 2. Germline CDR1 and CDR2: MNHEY and SVGAGI. The CDR3 covers 14 residues. The CDR3 bases are TGTGCCAGCAGTTACTCGCCTAGCGGCAATGAGCAGTTCTTC. It specifies CASSYSPSGNEQFF.

This clone was detected a few times. The chain links TRBV2 to TRBJ1-6, with 10 bases aligning to TRBD1. V lost 7 bases and J lost 0; bases outside the gene matches: 6. There are 17 residues in the CDR3. The V gene's germline CDR1 is SNHLY and CDR2 FYNNEI. CDR3 loop: CASIGGDRGSYNSPLHF. CDR3 nucleotide sequence: TGTGCCAGCATTGGAGGGGACAGGGGCTCCTATAATTCACCCCTCCACTTT.

The genes are TRBV13 and TRBJ2-4; TRBD2 might be the D (5 bases). CDR1 and CDR2 from the germline V gene are PRHDT and FYEKMQ (reference sequence). This CDR3 comprises 11 residues. The V and J ends lost 1 base and 13 bases respectively, with 8 bases between them. CDR3 loop: CASSLAGVQYF. In nucleotides, the CDR3 is TGTGCCAGCAGCTTAGCCGGGGTACAGTACTTC.

V usage is TRBV19 and J usage is TRBJ1-2; TRBD1 agrees at 7 bases. The CDR3 sequence is 15 residues long. V trimming: 5 bases; J trimming: 8 bases; junction bases outside the gene matches: 14. CDR1 is LNHDA and CDR2 is SQIVND in the germline V gene (reference sequence). The CDR3 nucleotides read TGTGCCAGTAGTGTCAATGGCCCACAGGGGAGAGGCTACACCTTC. Amino acid sequence: CASSVNGPQGRGYTF.

The chain is built from TRBV5-1 and TRBJ2-2, with TRBD2 matching 9 bases. The trim removed 7 bases at V and 1 base at J, leaving 11 bases unmatched. CDR1 and CDR2 (germline): SGHRS, YFSETQ. This CDR3 has 17 residues. CDR3 region: CASGALAGVGNTGELFF. CDR3 sequence (DNA): TGCGCCAGCGGTGCCTTAGCGGGAGTAGGGAACACCGGGGAGCTGTTTTTT.

The chain carries TRBV6-1 and TRBJ1-4; TRBD1 is a possible D gene (5 bases). The ends were cut back, 4 bases at V and 7 bases at J, with 16 bases in the middle. This CDR3 comprises 15 residues. Germline-derived CDR1 and CDR2 are MNHNS and SASEGT. CDR3 bases: TGTGCCAGCAGTGCATTGGACAAGGGCGGTGAAAAACTGTTTTTT. This translates into CASSALDKGGEKLFF.

This chain uses TRBV27 with TRBJ2-3; 9 bases match TRBD2. Germline lookup yields CDR1 MNHEY and CDR2 SMNVEV (reference sequence). The CDR3 consists of 16 residues. V was pared by 0 bases and J by 6 bases, with 7 bases of the junction left unmatched. In DNA, the CDR3 is TGTGCCAGCAGTTTATCCCCGCTTAGCGGGAGTGATACGCAGTATTTT. Its protein is CASSLSPLSGSDTQYF.

The chain recombines TRBV9 with TRBJ2-1; maybe TRBD2 (6 bases). The length of the CDR3 is 17 residues. Germline V gene sequence: CDR1 SGDLS, CDR2 YYNGEE. The V end was cut by 4 bases, the J end by 4 bases, with 21 bases between. CDR3 protein: CASSLRDSLTSYNEQFF. CDR3 sequence (DNA): TGTGCCAGCAGCCTCCGGGACTCCCTTACATCATACAATGAGCAGTTCTTC.

V gene TRBV9 combines with J gene TRBJ2-3; TRBD2 is a possible D gene (6 bases). The germline CDR1 and CDR2 sequences are SGDLS and YYNGEE. The CDR3 loop spans 16 amino acids. V shed 0 bases and J shed 3 bases, with 14 bases lying between them. CDR3: CASSVATGGVTDTQYF. Written as DNA, the CDR3 is TGTGCCAGCAGCGTAGCTACTGGAGGGGTTACAGATACGCAGTATTTT.

This chain links TRBV7-6 with TRBJ1-3, with a tentative D call TRBD1 (6 bases). Per germline, CDR1 SGHVS and CDR2 FNYEAQ. This CDR3 spans 13 amino acids. V was cut by 5 bases and J by 2 bases, with 7 bases left in between. The CDR3 sequence: CASSRQAGNTIYF. The CDR3 DNA reads as TGTGCCAGCAGCAGACAGGCTGGAAACACCATATATTTT.

The V gene is TRBV6-1, the J gene TRBJ1-6; D is unclear. V was pared by 0 bases and J by 8 bases, with 5 bases between. The CDR3 contains 13 residues. Germline lookup yields CDR1 MNHNS and CDR2 SASEGT. CDR3 region: CASSEAFDSPLHF. The CDR3 DNA reads as TGTGCCAGCAGTGAAGCGTTCGATTCACCCCTCCACTTT.

In its sample, this clone was seen a few times. V and J are TRBV5-1 and TRBJ1-6; D is perhaps TRBD1 (6 bases). Trimming took off 0 bases at V and 5 bases at J, with 15 bases between the two ends. Per germline, CDR1 SGHRS and CDR2 YFSETQ. The CDR3 sequence is 17 residues long. CDR3 coding DNA: TGCGCCAGCAGCTTGGCCCTACAGGGTAGAGATAATTCACCCCTCCACTTT. Translation gives CASSLALQGRDNSPLHF.

The V and J genes are TRBV5-4 and TRBJ1-2; no reliable D call. Trimming pared 1 base from V and 4 bases from J, leaving 11 bases between. Germline V lookup: CDR1 SGHNT, CDR2 YYREEE (reference sequence). The CDR3 length is 14 residues. CDR3 coding DNA: TGTGCCAGCAGCTTGTTCGGGATTGCCTATGGCTACACCTTC. It specifies CASSLFGIAYGYTF.

Here the CDR3 reads CASSETGFYGYTF. CDR3 nucleotide sequence: TGCGCCAGCAGCGAGACAGGGTTCTATGGCTACACCTTC. J is TRBJ1-2 and V is TRBV5-1; 7 nucleotides match TRBD1. This CDR3 is 13 amino acids long. From germline, CDR1 is SGHRS and CDR2 YFSETQ. With V trimmed by 4 bases and J by 4 bases, 4 bases remained unmatched.

Note on this clone: The junction and the germline gene differ at one end; a read error may be behind it. V usage is TRBV2 and J usage is TRBJ1-5; 10 bases agree with TRBD1. Germline V lookup: CDR1 SNHLY, CDR2 FYNNEI. The CDR3 sequence is 15 residues long. The CDR3 sequence: CASSAGTGVRQPQNF. CDR3 DNA: TGTGCCAGCAGCGCCGGGACAGGGGTCCGTCAGCCCCAGAATTTT.

This clone has only one observation. The V gene is TRBV6-1, the J gene TRBJ2-2; tentative D call: TRBD1 (6 bases). V lost 11 bases and J lost 5, with 18 bases in between. CDR3 length: 14 residues. CDR1 MNHNS and CDR2 SASEGT come from the germline V gene. CDR3 coding DNA: TGTGCCGGCCAACAGGGTCAGATGACCGGGGAGCTGTTTTTT. Translating gives CAGQQGQMTGELFF.

The chain links TRBV5-6 to TRBJ2-7; a possible D gene is TRBD2 (5 bases). Trimming left V 0 bases short and J 0 bases short, with 10 bases between. From germline, CDR1 is SGHDT and CDR2 YYEEEE. The CDR3 covers 15 residues. The CDR3 here is CASSLGTGSSYEQYF. CDR3 DNA sequence: TGTGCCAGCAGCTTGGGGACTGGGAGCTCCTACGAGCAGTACTTC.

This clone has only a few counts. CDR3 sequence (DNA): TGCAGCGTTGTGGCTTTACGGACTGACTATGGCTACACCTTC. It yields the protein CSVVALRTDYGYTF. The rearrangement uses TRBV29-1 and TRBJ1-2, with unresolved D. The CDR3 runs to 14 residues. The germline CDR1 and CDR2 sequences are SQVTM and ANQGSEA. V was shortened by 4 bases and J by 3 bases, with 15 bases between the two germline ends.

This chain links TRBV9 with TRBJ2-3, with TRBD2 matching 10 bases. Germline CDR1 is SGDLS and CDR2 is YYNGEE. The V and J ends lost 3 bases and 3 bases, in that order; junction bases with no gene match: 7. This CDR3 is 16 amino acids long. CDR3 sequence reads: CASSAQAGGWTDTQYF. The CDR3 DNA follows: TGTGCCAGCAGCGCCCAAGCGGGAGGGTGGACAGATACGCAGTATTTT.

CDR3 coding DNA: TGTGCCAGCCCCCGGGACATTCTGTACTTC. This gives the protein CASPRDILYF. The V and J genes are TRBV25-1 and TRBJ2-7; D is perhaps TRBD1 (6 bases). This CDR3 has 10 amino acids. CDR1 and CDR2 from the germline V gene are MGHDK and SYGVNS. The V and J ends lost 8 bases and 12 bases respectively, with 14 bases between them.

This clone was counted a single time. The CDR3 region has the DNA TGTGCCTTGAGGGGCTTTAACTATGGCTACACCTTC. Translation gives CALRGFNYGYTF. The V call is TRBV30, the J call TRBJ1-2; weak D call: TRBD1 (5 bases). From germline, CDR1 is GTSNPN and CDR2 SVGIG (reference sequence). The CDR3 is 12 residues long. Trimming pared 7 bases from V and 1 base from J, leaving 10 bases between.

This chain links TRBV7-8 with TRBJ2-1; the match to TRBD2 covers 8 bases. The trim removed 4 bases at V and 6 bases at J, leaving 14 bases unmatched. The CDR3 length is 17 residues. CDR1 and CDR2 (germline): SGHVS, FQNEAQ. CDR3 in amino acids: CASSSLAGLPGGNEQFF. DNA of the CDR3: TGTGCCAGCAGCTCATTAGCGGGACTACCCGGGGGCAATGAGCAGTTCTTC.

The chain recombines TRBV18 with TRBJ2-7; tentatively, D is TRBD1 (5 bases). Trimming took 1 base from V and 2 from J, leaving 9 bases between them. The CDR3 is 14 amino acids. CDR1 KGHSH and CDR2 LQKENI come from the germline V gene. The CDR3 protein is CASSPQRQTYEQYF. In DNA, the CDR3 is TGTGCCAGCTCACCACAAAGACAGACCTACGAGCAGTACTTC.